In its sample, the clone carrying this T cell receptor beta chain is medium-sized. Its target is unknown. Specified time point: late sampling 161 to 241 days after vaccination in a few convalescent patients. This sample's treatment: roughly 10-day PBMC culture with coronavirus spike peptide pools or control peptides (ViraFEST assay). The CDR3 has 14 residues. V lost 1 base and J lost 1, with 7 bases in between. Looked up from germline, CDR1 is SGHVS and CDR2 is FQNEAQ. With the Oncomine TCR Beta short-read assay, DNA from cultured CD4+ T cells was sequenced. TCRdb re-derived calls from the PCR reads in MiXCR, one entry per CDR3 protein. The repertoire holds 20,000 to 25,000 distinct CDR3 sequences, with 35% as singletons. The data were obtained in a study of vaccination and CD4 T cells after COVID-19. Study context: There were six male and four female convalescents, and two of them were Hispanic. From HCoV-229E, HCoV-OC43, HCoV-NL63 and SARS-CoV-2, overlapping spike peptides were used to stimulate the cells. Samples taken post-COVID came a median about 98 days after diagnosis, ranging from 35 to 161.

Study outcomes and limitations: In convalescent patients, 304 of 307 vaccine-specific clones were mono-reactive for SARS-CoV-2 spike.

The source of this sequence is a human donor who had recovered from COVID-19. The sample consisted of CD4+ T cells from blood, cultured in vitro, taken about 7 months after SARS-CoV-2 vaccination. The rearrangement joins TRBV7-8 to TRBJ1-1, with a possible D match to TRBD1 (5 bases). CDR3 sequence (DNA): TGTGCCAGCAGCTTAGTGGGGGGGAACACTGAAGCTTTCTTT. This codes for CASSLVGGNTEAFF. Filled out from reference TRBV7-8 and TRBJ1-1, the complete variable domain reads GAGVSQSPRYKVAKRGQDVALRCDPISGHVSLFWYQQALGQGPEFLTYFQNEAQLDKSGLPSDRFFAERPEGSVSTLKIQRTQQEDSAVYLCASSLVGGNTEAFFGQGTRLTVV.